A single sample gave rise to the 9 T cell receptor beta chains below, sequenced in a study of sequential checkpoint blockade in melanoma. Treatment defined: randomized to nivolumab then ipilimumab (arm A) or the reverse (arm B). The assay was immunoSEQ multiplex PCR, and TCRdb's table has in-frame clones only and misses some. Seen here are more than 4,000 clones, about 35% observed once, and the top ten hold more than 10%. The starting material was tumor tissue (inferred from file names), obtained from a patient given nivolumab and ipilimumab in sequence. These receptors all come from a human donor with melanoma.

This clone occurred a few times. CDR3 nucleotide sequence: TGTGCCAGCAGCTTAAAGGAGGGACGGAGCTCCTACGAGCAGTACTTC. It translates to CASSLKEGRSSYEQYF. J is TRBJ2-7 and V is TRBV7-1, with D perhaps TRBD2 (6 bases). TRBV7-1 is an ORF for which the function is uncertain. Trimming removed 4 bases from V and 0 bases from J, with 16 bases in between. CDR3 size: 16 residues.

V is TRBV18 and J is TRBJ2-2; 7 bases map to TRBD1. Trimming cost V 1 base and J 0 bases; bases outside gene matches: 2. The CDR3 runs to 16 residues. Per germline, CDR1 KGHSH and CDR2 LQKENI. CDR3 coding DNA: TGTGCCAGCTCACCACAGGGGGCTCCGAACACCGGGGAGCTGTTTTTT. This gives the protein CASSPQGAPNTGELFF.

By proportion, this clone is medium-sized. This chain connects TRBV11-3 to TRBJ2-3; TRBD2 matches at 11 bases. CDR3 length: 16 residues. The germline V gene has CDR1 SGHNT and CDR2 YENEEA. V lost 3 bases to trimming and J lost 2 bases; unmatched junction nucleotides: 4. The CDR3 DNA sequence: TGTGCCAGCAGCTTTCCTAGCGGGGGGCTCACAGATACGCAGTATTTT. It specifies CASSFPSGGLTDTQYF.

J is TRBJ1-5 and V is TRBV19; possible D gene TRBD1, 5 bases. Germline V gene sequence: CDR1 LNHDA, CDR2 SQIVND (reference sequence). Trimming cost V 0 bases and J 11 bases, with 14 bases left between them. CDR3 length: 14 residues. The CDR3 bases are TGTGCCAGTAGTATAGAGGCAAAACGAGGGGCCCAGCATTTT. Its protein product is CASSIEAKRGAQHF.

The chain carries TRBV18 and TRBJ1-1, with TRBD1 identical over 8 bases. The germline V gene encodes CDR1 KGHSH and CDR2 LQKENI. V lost 1 base, J lost 1 base, and 17 bases stayed unmatched. The CDR3 loop spans 20 amino acids. CDR3 in DNA: TGTGCCAGCTCACCACGGCTTATAACCGGGACAGGACGGCCGAACACTGAAGCTTTCTTT. Amino acid sequence: CASSPRLITGTGRPNTEAFF.

A single count supports this clone. The V call is TRBV18, the J call TRBJ2-7, with D perhaps TRBD2 (5 bases). V was pared by 4 bases and J by 1 base, with 14 bases between. The CDR3 loop spans 15 amino acids. Germline V gives CDR1 KGHSH, CDR2 LQKENI. CDR3 loop: CASSLVTKKSYEQYF. CDR3 coding DNA: TGTGCCAGCTCACTTGTGACTAAGAAATCCTACGAGCAGTACTTC.

This clone qualifies as medium-sized. The chain carries TRBV19 and TRBJ2-1; D call uncertain. CDR3 size: 14 residues. The germline gives CDR1 LNHDA, CDR2 SQIVND (reference sequence). Trimming took 4 bases from V and 0 from J, leaving 7 bases between them. CDR3 residues: CASSTLGSYNEQFF. The CDR3 DNA sequence: TGTGCCAGTAGTACCTTGGGCTCCTACAATGAGCAGTTCTTC.

A few counts support this clone. The V and J genes are TRBV10-2 and TRBJ1-1; maybe TRBD1 (5 bases). This CDR3 region has 13 residues. The V gene lost 7 bases and the J gene lost 8 bases, with 17 bases spanning the gap. Germline V gives CDR1 WSHSY, CDR2 SAAADI. CDR3 coding DNA: TGCGCCAGCACCTCCGGGACTCCGTCGGAAGCTTTCTTT. Protein: CASTSGTPSEAFF.

This rearrangement joins TRBV29-1 to TRBJ1-3; 9 bases are shared with TRBD1. With V trimmed by 7 bases and J by 6 bases, 10 bases remained unmatched. Germline CDR1 SQVTM, CDR2 ANQGSEA. CDR3 length: 14 residues. This CDR3 is CSGETGGRKNTIYF. The CDR3 bases are TGCAGCGGAGAGACAGGGGGACGAAAAAACACCATATATTTT. Combining the CDR3 with reference TRBV29-1 and TRBJ1-3 gives the whole variable domain SAVISQKPSRDICQRGTSLTIQCQVDSQVTMMFWYRQQPGQSLTLIATANQGSEATYESGFVIDKFPISRPNLTFSTLTVSNMSPEDSSIYLCSGETGGRKNTIYFGEGSWLTVV.